These T cell receptor beta chains were read from a single sample in a study of OX40 agonist ivuxolimab in advanced cancers. The data were produced by immunoSEQ multiplex PCR, yet TCRdb's version contains in-frame clones alone and is incomplete. The sample has about 68,000 clones; 65% to 90% are singletons. The sample was CD4+ or CD8+ T cells sorted from blood, taken in a trial of the OX40 agonist ivuxolimab. The receptors were gathered from an adult with an advanced solid tumor such as melanoma, head and neck, liver or kidney cancer. Each CDR3 is given with its conserved first and last residue. A D gene is named only where the DNA matches it firmly. Not all rows give a size; the values are once, few, many and, for expanded clones, a class.

D	size	V	J	DNA	CDR3
TRBD1	NA	TRBV30	TRBJ1-1	TGTGCCTGGAACCCCCTGGGACAGTTTGAAGCTTTCTTT	CAWNPLGQFEAFF
NA	NA	TRBV10-3	TRBJ1-2	TGTGCCATCGCCCCCCAGGGAAACTATGGCTACACCTTC	CAIAPQGNYGYTF
NA	NA	TRBV19	TRBJ2-3	TGTGCCACCAAGGACGGACCCAACACAGATACGCAGTATTTT	CATKDGPNTDTQYF
NA	NA	TRBV18	TRBJ1-1	TGTGCCAGCTCACCAGACAGGTCCGCGGTAGTAATAGGAGCTTTCTTT	CASSPDRSAVVIGAFF
NA	NA	TRBV10-1	TRBJ1-2	TGCGCCAGCAGTGAGTCTCCATTGGGGGCGCTTAGTTGTGGCTACACCTTC	CASSESPLGALSCGYTF
NA	NA	TRBV27	TRBJ1-4	TGTGCCAGCAGTCCGCGGGGCGGGGGGGAGTATGAAAAACTGTTTTTT	CASSPRGGGEYEKLFF
NA	NA	TRBV6-4	TRBJ1-2	TGTGCCAGCAGCGCCGAGTCAGGGAGGACCTATGGCTACACCTTC	CASSAESGRTYGYTF
NA	NA	TRBV10-3	TRBJ1-5	TGTGCCATCAGTGCCCAGGGCAATCAGCCCCAGCATTTT	CAISAQGNQPQHF
NA	NA	TRBV7-7	TRBJ2-5	TGTGCCAGCAGCCCTGGTAGGAGCGGGTCTGGGGAGACCCAGTACTTC	CASSPGRSGSGETQYF
NA	once	TRBV2	TRBJ1-2	TGTGCCAGCAGTGAGGATGGACAGTCTACGGGTGGCTACACCTTC	CASSEDGQSTGGYTF
NA	NA	TRBV6-1	TRBJ1-1	TGTGCCAGCAGGAAGGGTTCCACTGAAGCTTTCTTT	CASRKGSTEAFF
TRBD2	NA	TRBV5-1	TRBJ2-3	TGCGCCAGCGCCTCTGGGCTGGCTAGCGGGGGAGGTAAAAGCACAGATACGCAGTATTTT	CASASGLASGGGKSTDTQYF
NA	NA	TRBV7-9	TRBJ1-1	TGTGCCAGCAGCTTGGGAGGGGGGGCCGCTGAAGCTTTCTTT	CASSLGGGAAEAFF
NA	NA	TRBV6-5	TRBJ2-2	TGTGCCAGCAGTCGGACAGCCACCGGGGAGCTGTTTTTT	CASSRTATGELFF
NA	NA	TRBV5-4	TRBJ1-5	TGTGCCAGCAGCCTCAACAATCAGCCCCAGCATTTT	CASSLNNQPQHF
NA	NA	TRBV5-4	TRBJ2-3	TGTGCCAGCAGAGGGGGGTTTGGAGATACGCAGTATTTT	CASRGGFGDTQYF
NA	NA	TRBV4-1	TRBJ2-2	TGCGCCAGCAGCCGATCCGGATTGAACACCGGGGAGCTGTTTTTT	CASSRSGLNTGELFF
NA	NA	TRBV5-1	TRBJ2-7	TGCGCCAGCAGCGAACGGGAGAACTACGAGCAGTACTTC	CASSERENYEQYF
TRBD1	NA	TRBV5-8	TRBJ1-4	TGTGCCAGCAGCTTAGGTGACAGGGACCCTATCGGAAAACTGTTTTTT	CASSLGDRDPIGKLFF
TRBD2	NA	TRBV7-6	TRBJ2-1	TGTGCCAGCAGCCCCCGTCTAGCGGGGGAGGTCTACAATGAGCAGTTCTTC	CASSPRLAGEVYNEQFF
NA	NA	TRBV6-4	TRBJ1-1	TGTGCCAGCAGCCCGAGGGAAAACACTGAAGCTTTCTTT	CASSPRENTEAFF
NA	NA	TRBV15	TRBJ1-2	TGTGCCACCAGACAGGGTGGGATTGACTATGGCTACACCTTC	CATRQGGIDYGYTF
TRBD2	once	TRBV27	TRBJ2-2	TGTGCCAGCAGTTTATTGACTAGCGTTTACACCGGGGAGCTGTTTTTT	CASSLLTSVYTGELFF
NA	few	TRBV27	TRBJ1-2	TGTGCCAGCTCGCCCCGGGGCCTCTATGGCTACACCTTC	CASSPRGLYGYTF
NA	NA	TRBV10-3	TRBJ1-1	TGTGCCATCAGTGTCGATCATCTGGGCACTGAAGCTTTCTTT	CAISVDHLGTEAFF
NA	NA	TRBV28	TRBJ2-7	TGTGCCAGCATGACAGGAGTTCCCTACGAGCAGTACTTC	CASMTGVPYEQYF
NA	NA	TRBV5-1	TRBJ1-4	TGCGCCAGCAGCTTTTTCGGCAGAAAGGATGAAAAACTGTTTTTT	CASSFFGRKDEKLFF
NA	NA	TRBV10-2	TRBJ2-7	TGCGCCAGCAGTGAGCAGGGCCTGAGGTACGAGCAGTACTTC	CASSEQGLRYEQYF
TRBD2	few	TRBV6-1	TRBJ2-7	TGTGCCACCGCCGGACTAGCGGGGGGGGGCGAGCAGTACTTC	CATAGLAGGGEQYF
TRBD1	NA	TRBV5-1	TRBJ2-7	TGCGCCAGCAGTCGTGTAGGGACAGGGACCTACGAGCAGTACTTC	CASSRVGTGTYEQYF
NA	NA	TRBV11-2	TRBJ2-3	TGTGCCAGCAGCTTAGGAGGGATTAGGGCAGATACGCAGTATTTT	CASSLGGIRADTQYF
TRBD2	few	TRBV4-2	TRBJ2-1	TGTGCCAGCAGCCAAGAGAGGACTAGCGGCTACAATGAGCAGTTCTTC	CASSQERTSGYNEQFF
TRBD1	NA	TRBV19	TRBJ1-5	TGTGCCAGTAGTACTCAGGGGGCCGGGAGCAATCAGCCCCAGCATTTT	CASSTQGAGSNQPQHF
TRBD1	NA	TRBV28	TRBJ1-5	TGTGCCAGCAGTTCATATAGTCAGGGGGACAATCAGCCCCAGCATTTT	CASSSYSQGDNQPQHF
NA	NA	TRBV11-3	TRBJ2-5	TGTGCCAGCAGCTCAGGCGGGGTAGGCGAGACCCAGTACTTC	CASSSGGVGETQYF
NA	NA	TRBV5-1	TRBJ1-2	TGCGCCAGCAGCTCCACAGGGAACTATGGCTACACCTTC	CASSSTGNYGYTF